These 18 T cell receptor beta chains originate from one sample sequenced in a study of T-cell reconstitution after alpha-beta-depleted transplantation in children. Preparing the TCRbeta library involved the use of unique molecular identifiers. TCRdb processed the PCR reads anew with MiXCR; each CDR3 protein has one entry. Among about a million distinct CDR3 sequences listed, 25% to 30% were seen once. The specimen comprised PBMCs, mostly from graft donor cells, sampled 360 days after TCRalphabeta/CD19-depleted stem cell transplant. The source is a boy younger than two who had a stem cell transplant for SCID, so the T cells may come from the graft donor.

This chain links TRBV20-1 with TRBJ2-1, with 10 bases identical to TRBD2. After removal of 3 bases from V and 3 bases from J, the junction contained 8 bases not matched to a gene. The germline V gene encodes CDR1 DFQATT and CDR2 SNEGSKA (reference sequence). CDR3 size: 16 residues. The CDR3, as DNA: TGCAGTGCTAGTTCCCTAGCGGGGGTACTCTACAATGAGCAGTTCTTC. Translation gives CSASSLAGVLYNEQFF.

The chain is built from TRBV20-1 and TRBJ2-3, with TRBD1 matching 7 bases. This CDR3 is 15 amino acids long. Germline lookup yields CDR1 DFQATT and CDR2 SNEGSKA (reference sequence). V lost 4 bases, J lost 0 bases, and 7 bases stayed unmatched. The CDR3 nucleotides are TGCAGTGCTAAGCAGGGGGAACTTAGCACAGATACGCAGTATTTT. Its protein product is CSAKQGELSTDTQYF.

This clonotype was counted between two and nine times. This chain joins TRBV9 and TRBJ2-7; the D gene is possibly TRBD2 (6 bases). The germline gives CDR1 SGDLS, CDR2 YYNGEE. CDR3 length equals 11 residues. V was clipped by 3 bases and J by 7 bases, with 8 bases between them. Here the CDR3 reads CASSAGVEQYF. The CDR3, as DNA: TGTGCCAGCAGCGCGGGGGTTGAGCAGTACTTC.

This clonotype was observed a handful of times. V is TRBV5-1 and J is TRBJ2-7; TRBD2 aligns across 12 bases. This CDR3 has 17 amino acids. With 0 bases clipped from V and 5 bases from J, the junction kept 9 bases outside the gene matches. CDR1 is SGHRS and CDR2 is YFSETQ in the germline V gene. In nucleotides, the CDR3 is TGCGCCAGCAGCTTGGGCGATCTAGCGGGGGGGTACAACGAGCAGTACTTC. Its protein product is CASSLGDLAGGYNEQYF.

DNA for the CDR3: TGTGCCAGCAGCCCGCAGGAGCAGTACTTC. Amino acids: CASSPQEQYF. The V call is TRBV7-9, the J call TRBJ2-7; D remains unclear. Germline CDR1 reads SEHNR; CDR2 reads FQNEAQ (reference sequence). The CDR3 spans 10 residues. Between the trimmed V and J ends, which lost 5 bases and 7 bases, there was a span of 6 bases.

The rearrangement links TRBV19 to TRBJ1-5; perhaps TRBD1 as D (5 bases). Germline V lookup: CDR1 LNHDA, CDR2 SQIVND (reference sequence). The V end was cut by 3 bases, the J end by 7 bases, with 7 bases between. The CDR3 totals 12 residues. CDR3 sequence: CASSIGAQPQHF. Here the CDR3 DNA reads TGTGCCAGTAGTATCGGGGCCCAGCCCCAGCATTTT.

V usage is TRBV7-9 and J usage is TRBJ2-4; no reliable D call. The CDR3 runs to 14 residues. V was clipped by 5 bases and J by 0 bases, with 8 bases between them. Germline loops: CDR1 SEHNR, CDR2 FQNEAQ (reference sequence). The CDR3 spells CASSQTAAKNIQYF. Here the CDR3 DNA reads TGTGCCAGCAGCCAAACAGCAGCCAAAAACATTCAGTACTTC.

The V gene is TRBV12-3 or TRBV12-4, the J gene TRBJ1-2, with TRBD1 matching 7 bases. This CDR3 has 15 residues. The junction had 13 bases not matched to a gene; V was cut back by 7 bases and J by 5 bases. The CDR3 nucleotides are TGTGCCAGCACGATCAACGACAGGGTTCTTTATGGCTACACCTTC. Translation gives CASTINDRVLYGYTF.

This sequence joins TRBV7-2 and TRBJ1-1; D not resolved. Per germline, CDR1 SGHTA and CDR2 FQGNSA. Trimming shortened V by 5 bases and J by 0 bases, and 10 bases separated the two germline ends. This CDR3 is built from 14 residues. The CDR3 is CASSASFMNTEAFF. The DNA for the CDR3 is TGTGCCAGCAGCGCGAGTTTCATGAACACTGAAGCTTTCTTT.

V and J are TRBV28 and TRBJ2-5; 9 bases line up with TRBD1. V lost 5 bases, J lost 5 bases, and 9 bases stayed unmatched. This CDR3 region has 15 residues. The germline V gene has CDR1 MDHEN and CDR2 SYDVKM. CDR3 amino acids: CASSRPGTGTETQYF. The CDR3 bases are TGTGCCAGCAGTCGTCCCGGGACAGGGACGGAGACCCAGTACTTC.

The chain has TRBV24-1 and TRBJ2-5; D may be TRBD2 (7 bases). The germline V and J ends were trimmed by 1 base and 2 bases, with 13 bases remaining between them. The CDR3 is 16 amino acids. Per the germline V gene, CDR1 is KGHDR and CDR2 is SFDVKD. The CDR3 protein is CATSDFSGGLQETQYF. In DNA, the CDR3 is TGTGCCACCAGTGATTTTTCGGGGGGCTTACAAGAGACCCAGTACTTC.

The chain is built from TRBV9 and TRBJ2-3; D not resolved. Trimming took 4 bases from V and 2 from J, leaving 14 bases between them. CDR3 length: 15 amino acids. CDR1 and CDR2 (germline): SGDLS, YYNGEE. CDR3 protein: CASSPHGGFTDTQYF. In nucleotides, the CDR3 is TGTGCCAGCAGCCCCCACGGTGGCTTCACAGATACGCAGTATTTT. Using reference TRBV9 and TRBJ2-3 for the parts outside the CDR3, the full variable domain is DSGVTQTPKHLITATGQRVTLRCSPRSGDLSVYWYQQSLDQGLQFLIQYYNGEERAKGNILERFSAQQFPDLHSELNLSSLELGDSALYFCASSPHGGFTDTQYFGPGTRLTVL.

The chain combines TRBV5-1 with TRBJ2-4, with TRBD2 matching over 12 bases. Germline CDR1 SGHRS, CDR2 YFSETQ. This CDR3 has 16 amino acids. J gave up 6 bases and V 0 bases, and 4 bases lay outside the gene matches. CDR3 amino acids: CASSLGTSGGLNIQYF. The CDR3 DNA sequence: TGCGCCAGCAGCTTGGGAACTAGCGGGGGGCTAAACATTCAGTACTTC.

The genes are TRBV12-3 or TRBV12-4 and TRBJ1-2; D possibly corresponds to TRBD1 (6 bases). The CDR3 totals 14 residues. The V end lost 2 bases, the J end lost 4 bases, and 11 bases lay between the germline ends. Written as DNA, the CDR3 is TGTGCCAGCAGTTTAAATCAGGGGCCCTATGGCTACACCTTC. Its translation: CASSLNQGPYGYTF.

The chain joins TRBV6-1 to TRBJ2-7; no clear D. The CDR3 loop spans 13 amino acids. Germline V lookup: CDR1 MNHNS, CDR2 SASEGT. V was shortened by 2 bases and J by 0 bases, with 5 bases between the two germline ends. DNA of the CDR3: TGTGCCAGCAGTGAAATCAACTCCTACGAGCAGTACTTC. Its protein is CASSEINSYEQYF.

The chain joins TRBV5-1 to TRBJ1-2, with D perhaps TRBD1 (5 bases). The CDR3 is made up of 15 amino acids. Germline values: CDR1 SGHRS, CDR2 YFSETQ. The V end was cut by 4 bases, the J end by 2 bases, with 15 bases between. CDR3 region: CASSTSAGLNYGYTF. The CDR3 DNA follows: TGCGCCAGCAGCACCTCGGCAGGGCTCAACTATGGCTACACCTTC. The variable domain in full, with the rest retrieved from reference TRBV5-1 and TRBJ1-2, is KAGVTQTPRYLIKTRGQQVTLSCSPISGHRSVSWYQQTPGQGLQFLFEYFSETQRNKGNFPGRFSGRQFSNSRSEMNVSTLELGDSALYLCASSTSAGLNYGYTFGSGTRLTVV.

This clonotype was recorded a few times. V is TRBV7-3 and J is TRBJ1-5, with a weak D call TRBD1 (5 bases). Per germline, CDR1 SGHTA and CDR2 FQGTGA. The V end was cut by 0 bases, the J end by 5 bases, with 11 bases between. The CDR3 runs 15 residues. This CDR3 is CASSLTWGIDQPQHF. The CDR3 bases are TGTGCCAGCAGCTTAACGTGGGGGATCGATCAGCCCCAGCATTTT. The complete variable domain, with remaining parts taken from reference TRBV7-3 and TRBJ1-5, reads GAGVSQTPSNKVTEKGKYVELRCDPISGHTALYWYRQSLGQGPEFLIYFQGTGAADDSGLPNDRFFAVRPEGSVSTLKIQRTERGDSAVYLCASSLTWGIDQPQHFGDGTRLSIL.

J is TRBJ1-2 and V is TRBV5-1; D is unresolved. Trimming took off 0 bases at V and 7 bases at J, with 13 bases between the two ends. Looked up from germline, CDR1 is SGHRS and CDR2 is YFSETQ. The CDR3 covers 14 residues. The CDR3 DNA is TGCGCCAGCAGCTTGGACGGAGTACCTTCTGGCTACACCTTC. This gives the protein CASSLDGVPSGYTF. The full variable domain, its missing parts supplied by reference TRBV5-1 and TRBJ1-2, is KAGVTQTPRYLIKTRGQQVTLSCSPISGHRSVSWYQQTPGQGLQFLFEYFSETQRNKGNFPGRFSGRQFSNSRSEMNVSTLELGDSALYLCASSLDGVPSGYTFGSGTRLTVV.